The rows below give T cell receptor beta chains drawn from one sample of a study of patients and donors after allogeneic stem cell transplantation. A single record per CDR3 protein comes from TCRdb applying MiXCR to the RT-PCR reads. There are over 350,000 distinct CDR3 sequences in the sample; 16% occur only once, and 6% to 8% lies in the top ten. Sequenced: blood, either unsorted or a sorted T cell fraction (not recorded which). Receptors were obtained from a human donor who was either an allogeneic HSCT recipient or a stem cell or donor lymphocyte infusion donor (not recorded which). It is not recorded whose cells these are; they may come from a transplant donor. Both conserved end residues are part of each CDR3. A D gene is named only where the DNA matches it firmly. Clone size, where shown, is once, few, many, or a class for clones that have expanded.

size: many
J: TRBJ1-1
D: NA
V: TRBV12-3/TRBV12-4
CDR3: CASSLSGRMNTEAFF
DNA: TGTGCCAGCAGTTTATCAGGGCGGATGAACACTGAAGCTTTCTTT

size: few
J: TRBJ1-2
D: TRBD1
V: TRBV9
CDR3: CASSRGQGDYGYTF
DNA: TGTGCCAGCAGCCGCGGACAGGGTGACTATGGCTACACCTTC

size: NA
J: TRBJ1-6
D: NA
V: TRBV18
CDR3: CASSPRDMGSPLHF
DNA: TGTGCCAGCTCACCCAGGGATATGGGTTCACCCCTCCACTTT

size: NA
J: TRBJ2-3
D: NA
V: TRBV5-1
CDR3: CASSGPQTSTDTQYF
DNA: TGCGCCAGCAGCGGACCCCAGACTAGCACAGATACGCAGTATTTT

size: few
J: TRBJ1-6
D: NA
V: TRBV4-1
CDR3: CASSQLGQSNNSPLHF
DNA: TGCGCCAGCAGCCAACTAGGACAGTCTAATAATTCACCCCTCCACTTT

size: few
J: TRBJ2-1
D: NA
V: TRBV7-8
CDR3: CASSPPDRKYNEQFF
DNA: TGTGCCAGCAGCCCTCCCGACAGGAAATACAATGAGCAGTTCTTC

size: NA
J: TRBJ2-7
D: TRBD1
V: TRBV5-6
CDR3: CASSYQDRAYEQYF
DNA: TGTGCCAGCAGCTACCAGGACAGGGCGTACGAGCAGTACTTC

size: few
J: TRBJ1-2
D: NA
V: TRBV5-1
CDR3: CASSFDSRVNYGYTF
DNA: TGCGCCAGCAGTTTTGACAGCCGAGTAAACTATGGCTACACCTTC

size: NA
J: TRBJ1-1
D: NA
V: TRBV7-9
CDR3: CASSLTGGGRTEAFF
DNA: TGTGCCAGCAGCTTAACGGGGGGCGGACGCACTGAAGCTTTCTTT

size: NA
J: TRBJ2-1
D: TRBD2
V: TRBV20-1
CDR3: CSARGGGTSGSGEQFF
DNA: TGCAGTGCTAGAGGAGGGGGGACTAGCGGGAGCGGTGAGCAGTTCTTC

size: NA
J: TRBJ2-2
D: NA
V: TRBV4-2
CDR3: CASSQTNGELFF
DNA: TGTGCCAGCAGCCAAACTAACGGGGAGCTGTTTTTT

size: few
J: TRBJ2-5
D: TRBD1
V: TRBV24-1
CDR3: CATSDFTGQGETQYF
DNA: TGTGCCACCAGTGATTTTACGGGACAGGGAGAGACCCAGTACTTC

size: few
J: TRBJ2-7
D: NA
V: TRBV19
CDR3: CASSIGAGIPYEQYF
DNA: TGTGCCAGTAGTATAGGTGCAGGGATCCCCTACGAGCAGTACTTC

size: NA
J: TRBJ1-4
D: NA
V: TRBV4-3
CDR3: CASSPRGGRVGEKLFF
DNA: TGCGCCAGCAGCCCACGGGGGGGCAGGGTTGGCGAAAAACTGTTTTTT

size: many
J: TRBJ2-3
D: TRBD2
V: TRBV4-3
CDR3: CASSQRSGGPDTQYF
DNA: TGCGCCAGCAGCCAACGTAGCGGGGGGCCAGATACGCAGTATTTT

size: NA
J: TRBJ2-7
D: NA
V: TRBV6-5
CDR3: CASSYSGTGSYEQYF
DNA: TGTGCCAGCAGTTACTCGGGGACGGGCTCCTACGAGCAGTACTTC

size: few
J: TRBJ1-4
D: NA
V: TRBV6-5
CDR3: CASSYGSGDEKLFF
DNA: TGTGCCAGCAGTTACGGATCAGGGGACGAAAAACTGTTTTTT

size: few
J: TRBJ2-4
D: NA
V: TRBV6-1
CDR3: CASRPLAKNIQYF
DNA: TGTGCCAGCAGACCTTTAGCCAAAAACATTCAGTACTTC

size: NA
J: TRBJ1-6
D: TRBD1
V: TRBV2
CDR3: CASTRDRGNSPLHF
DNA: TGTGCCAGCACTCGGGACAGGGGGAATTCACCCCTCCACTTT

size: many
J: TRBJ1-5
D: NA
V: TRBV10-3
CDR3: CAISERGQPQHF
DNA: TGTGCCATCAGTGAGAGGGGACAGCCCCAGCATTTT

size: few
J: TRBJ2-3
D: NA
V: TRBV7-2
CDR3: CASSLRSGLTDTQYF
DNA: TGTGCCAGCAGCTTACGAAGCGGTCTCACAGATACGCAGTATTTT

size: NA
J: TRBJ2-6
D: NA
V: TRBV5-1
CDR3: CASSPRGNSGANVLTF
DNA: TGCGCCAGCAGCCCGAGGGGGAACTCTGGGGCCAACGTCCTGACTTTC

size: NA
J: TRBJ1-1
D: NA
V: TRBV5-1
CDR3: CASSLAGYTEAFF
DNA: TGCGCCAGCAGCTTGGCCGGTTACACTGAAGCTTTCTTT

size: once
J: TRBJ2-3
D: NA
V: TRBV7-2
CDR3: CAADTQYF
DNA: TGTGCCGCAGATACGCAGTATTTT

size: few
J: TRBJ2-7
D: TRBD1
V: TRBV5-6
CDR3: CASSQGQETYEQYF
DNA: TGTGCCAGCAGCCAGGGACAGGAGACCTACGAGCAGTACTTC

size: few
J: TRBJ2-7
D: NA
V: TRBV3-1
CDR3: CASSLVRDTSSYEQYF
DNA: TGTGCCAGCAGCCTTGTCCGGGACACCTCCTCCTACGAGCAGTACTTC

size: few
J: TRBJ1-1
D: NA
V: TRBV5-1
CDR3: CASSLAGSAAFF
DNA: TGCGCCAGCAGCTTGGCCGGTTCTGCAGCTTTCTTT

size: NA
J: TRBJ2-7
D: NA
V: TRBV12-3/TRBV12-4
CDR3: CASSLRSRVGEQYF
DNA: TGTGCCAGCAGTCTCCGGTCCAGGGTGGGCGAGCAGTACTTC

size: NA
J: TRBJ1-5
D: TRBD1
V: TRBV4-3
CDR3: CASSQDLGQGLGSNQPQHF
DNA: TGCGCCAGCAGCCAAGATTTGGGACAGGGTTTAGGGAGCAATCAGCCCCAGCATTTT

size: NA
J: TRBJ2-5
D: NA
V: TRBV29-1
CDR3: CSVGGTTRYQETQYF
DNA: TGCAGCGTTGGAGGGACAACTAGGTACCAAGAGACCCAGTACTTC

size: few
J: TRBJ2-3
D: TRBD1
V: TRBV5-4
CDR3: CASSFRTGQTDTQYF
DNA: TGTGCCAGCAGTTTCCGGACAGGACAGACAGATACGCAGTATTTT

size: NA
J: TRBJ2-7
D: NA
V: TRBV7-2
CDR3: CASSQTGMVIYEQYF
DNA: TGTGCCAGCAGCCAGACGGGGATGGTCATCTACGAGCAGTACTTC

size: once
J: TRBJ1-2
D: NA
V: TRBV7-9
CDR3: CASSDGSPYGYTF
DNA: TGTGCCAGCAGCGACGGGTCCCCTTATGGCTACACCTTC

size: NA
J: TRBJ2-7
D: NA
V: TRBV6-5
CDR3: CASSYSIQAKGEQYF
DNA: TGTGCCAGCAGTTACTCGATACAGGCTAAGGGCGAGCAGTACTTC

size: many
J: TRBJ1-6
D: NA
V: TRBV7-8
CDR3: CASSLGPQSSSYNSPLHF
DNA: TGTGCCAGCAGCTTAGGCCCCCAGAGCAGCTCCTATAATTCACCCCTCCACTTT

size: NA
J: TRBJ2-1
D: NA
V: TRBV9
CDR3: CASTKNGFNEQFF
DNA: TGTGCCAGCACCAAGAACGGGTTTAATGAGCAGTTCTTC

size: many
J: TRBJ2-1
D: TRBD2
V: TRBV4-1
CDR3: CASSQVLAGEDEQFF
DNA: TGCGCCAGCAGCCAAGTCCTAGCGGGGGAGGATGAGCAGTTCTTC

size: many
J: TRBJ2-7
D: TRBD2
V: TRBV5-1
CDR3: CASRLGGAVYEQYF
DNA: TGCGCCAGCAGACTCGGGGGGGCAGTTTACGAGCAGTACTTC

size: few
J: TRBJ1-5
D: NA
V: TRBV12-5
CDR3: CASGLVLGTLHSPGIYSNQPQHF
DNA: TGTGCTAGTGGTTTGGTACTCGGGACTCTCCATTCTCCGGGGATATATAGCAATCAGCCCCAGCATTTT

size: NA
J: TRBJ2-1
D: NA
V: TRBV25-1
CDR3: CASSDVPAEQFF
DNA: TGTGCCAGCAGTGACGTCCCCGCGGAGCAGTTCTTC

size: NA
J: TRBJ2-1
D: TRBD2
V: TRBV4-2
CDR3: CASSQAINRGGLEQFF
DNA: TGTGCCAGCAGCCAAGCGATAAACCGGGGGGGGCTCGAGCAGTTCTTC

size: NA
J: TRBJ1-1
D: NA
V: TRBV5-6
CDR3: CASKEQFNTEAFF
DNA: TGTGCCAGCAAAGAACAGTTCAACACTGAAGCTTTCTTT

size: many
J: TRBJ1-6
D: NA
V: TRBV7-8
CDR3: CASSLRSSSYNSPLHF
DNA: TGTGCCAGCAGCTTACGTTCGAGCTCCTATAATTCACCCCTCCACTTT

size: NA
J: TRBJ2-2
D: TRBD2
V: TRBV4-2
CDR3: CASYQDRIAGDTGELFF
DNA: TGTGCCAGCTACCAAGATCGAATAGCGGGGGACACCGGGGAGCTGTTTTTT

size: NA
J: TRBJ1-1
D: TRBD1
V: TRBV12-3/TRBV12-4
CDR3: CASSPTGQGYTEAFF
DNA: TGTGCCAGCAGTCCTACGGGACAGGGGTACACTGAAGCTTTCTTT

size: few
J: TRBJ2-1
D: NA
V: TRBV9
CDR3: CASSPDGGRLYNEQFF
DNA: TGTGCCAGCAGCCCCGACGGGGGACGCCTCTACAATGAGCAGTTCTTC

size: NA
J: TRBJ2-7
D: TRBD2
V: TRBV4-2
CDR3: CASSQDNPGGTGEQYF
DNA: TGTGCCAGCAGCCAAGATAACCCGGGAGGGACGGGGGAGCAGTACTTC

size: many
J: TRBJ1-6
D: NA
V: TRBV7-9
CDR3: CASSLAGAVRDSPLHF
DNA: TGTGCCAGCAGCTTAGCGGGGGCCGTCCGGGATTCACCCCTCCACTTT

size: few
J: TRBJ1-2
D: NA
V: TRBV12-3/TRBV12-4
CDR3: CASSFRRGPLGYTF
DNA: TGTGCCAGCAGTTTCCGGAGGGGCCCTTTGGGCTACACCTTC

size: NA
J: TRBJ1-2
D: NA
V: TRBV3-1
CDR3: CASSQAGGDYGYTF
DNA: TGTGCCAGCAGCCAAGCCGGGGGAGACTATGGCTACACCTTC

size: NA
J: TRBJ1-5
D: NA
V: TRBV3-1
CDR3: CASSQRGAIAQPQHF
DNA: TGTGCCAGCAGCCAAAGAGGCGCGATAGCCCAGCCCCAGCATTTT

size: NA
J: TRBJ2-1
D: NA
V: TRBV10-3
CDR3: CAMMGVNEQFF
DNA: TGTGCCATGATGGGCGTGAATGAGCAGTTCTTC

size: NA
J: TRBJ2-5
D: TRBD2
V: TRBV20-1
CDR3: CSALAGGPVETQYF
DNA: TGCAGTGCGCTAGCGGGAGGGCCGGTAGAGACCCAGTACTTC

size: NA
J: TRBJ2-3
D: TRBD2
V: TRBV2
CDR3: CASTVGLAGFGDTQYF
DNA: TGTGCCAGCACGGTCGGACTAGCGGGATTCGGGGATACGCAGTATTTT

size: many
J: TRBJ2-7
D: NA
V: TRBV20-1
CDR3: CSATRTEDYEQYF
DNA: TGCAGTGCTACCCGGACAGAGGACTACGAGCAGTACTTC

size: few
J: TRBJ2-7
D: TRBD1
V: TRBV9
CDR3: CASSARQGPYEQYF
DNA: TGTGCCAGCAGCGCAAGACAGGGTCCCTACGAGCAGTACTTC

size: NA
J: TRBJ2-2
D: NA
V: TRBV12-3/TRBV12-4
CDR3: CASSLGPGTLFF
DNA: TGTGCCAGCAGTCTCGGACCAGGGACGTTGTTTTTT

size: many
J: TRBJ2-6
D: TRBD1
V: TRBV5-1
CDR3: CASSLTGAGANVLTF
DNA: TGCGCCAGCAGCTTGACAGGGGCTGGGGCCAACGTCCTGACTTTC

size: NA
J: TRBJ2-1
D: TRBD1
V: TRBV7-9
CDR3: CASSLGPGQGVLNEQFF
DNA: TGTGCCAGCAGCCTCGGACCGGGACAGGGGGTATTGAATGAGCAGTTCTTC